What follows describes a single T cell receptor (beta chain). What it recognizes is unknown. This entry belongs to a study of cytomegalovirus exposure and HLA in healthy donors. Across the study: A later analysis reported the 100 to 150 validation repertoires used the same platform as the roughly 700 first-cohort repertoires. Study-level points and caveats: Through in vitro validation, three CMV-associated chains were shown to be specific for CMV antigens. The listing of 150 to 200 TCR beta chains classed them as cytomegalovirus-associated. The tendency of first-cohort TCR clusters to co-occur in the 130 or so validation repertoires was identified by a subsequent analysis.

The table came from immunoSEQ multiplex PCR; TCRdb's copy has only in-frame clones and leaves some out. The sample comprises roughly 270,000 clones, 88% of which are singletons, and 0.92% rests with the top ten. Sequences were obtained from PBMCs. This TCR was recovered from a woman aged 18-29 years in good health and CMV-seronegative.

CDR3 sequence (DNA): TGCGCCAGCAGCTCCGGACTAGCGGGATTTTCGGATACGCAGTATTTT. Its protein product is CASSSGLAGFSDTQYF. The genes are TRBV5-1 and TRBJ2-3, with 12 bases fitting TRBD2. V lost 3 bases to trimming and J lost 6 bases; unmatched junction nucleotides: 8. CDR3 length: 16 amino acids. Germline assignment: CDR1 SGHRS and CDR2 YFSETQ.